This entry lists 8 T cell receptor beta chains sequenced from one sample in a study of a mutant IDH1 vaccine in newly diagnosed glioma. Measured with immunoSEQ multiplex PCR; TCRdb has only the in-frame clones, and not every one. The data contain about 59,000 clones, around 92% of them singletons. Time point noted: baseline, week 1 (first vaccination visit). Treatment in this sample: pre-vaccination baseline after standard-of-care therapy. The sequencing used PBMCs, collected from a glioma patient treated with radiotherapy, temozolomide or both. The receptors stem from a man between 45 and 60 years old with glioma.

The rearrangement uses TRBV6-1 and TRBJ2-3; D call uncertain. This CDR3 contains 14 residues. Trimming stripped 8 bases from V and 1 base from J, with 13 bases between. Germline V gives CDR1 MNHNS, CDR2 SASEGT. The CDR3 coding sequence is TGTGCCAGCCTTTCCTATCCCCGCACAGATACGCAGTATTTT. As protein: CASLSYPRTDTQYF.

J is TRBJ2-7 and V is TRBV5-1; the D is unclear. Germline CDR1 and CDR2: SGHRS and YFSETQ. The CDR3 consists of 14 residues. V lost 1 base to trimming and J lost 2 bases, with 10 bases between them. For the CDR3, the DNA is TGCGCCAGCAGCTTGAACCAGCCAACCTACGAGCAGTACTTC. Protein sequence: CASSLNQPTYEQYF.

The chain employs TRBV15 and TRBJ2-1; 11 nucleotides match TRBD1. CDR3 size: 17 residues. Germline values: CDR1 LNHNV, CDR2 YYDKDF (reference sequence). V gave up 3 bases and J gave up 6 bases; unmatched junction bases: 10. CDR3 DNA: TGTGCCACCAGCAGGGACAGGGGGCCGGTTCGTTCCAATGAGCAGTTCTTC. Protein: CATSRDRGPVRSNEQFF.

V and J are TRBV6-1 and TRBJ2-2; D possibly corresponds to TRBD2 (6 bases). The CDR3 spans 16 residues. Germline loops: CDR1 MNHNS, CDR2 SASEGT. Trimming removed 4 bases at V and 6 bases at J, with 18 bases between. Here the CDR3 DNA reads TGTGCCAGCAGTGCCCATCGCGGGGTGGGCTCCGGGGAGCTGTTTTTT. It is translated as CASSAHRGVGSGELFF.

This sequence joins TRBV5-4 and TRBJ2-1, with 10 bases aligning to TRBD2. The V gene's germline CDR1 is SGHNT and CDR2 YYREEE (reference sequence). Unmatched junction bases numbered 2, after V lost 4 bases and J lost 10 bases. This CDR3 region has 12 residues. Here the CDR3 reads CASSPGLAEQFF. As DNA, the CDR3 is TGTGCCAGCAGCCCGGGACTAGCGGAGCAGTTCTTC. Filled out from reference TRBV5-4 and TRBJ2-1, the complete variable domain reads ETGVTQSPTHLIKTRGQQVTLRCSSQSGHNTVSWYQQALGQGPQFIFQYYREEENGRGNFPPRFSGLQFPNYSSELNVNALELDDSALYLCASSPGLAEQFFGPGTRLTVL.

The chain couples TRBV20-1 to TRBJ1-2; D is ambiguous. Trimming cost V 8 bases and J 6 bases, with 13 bases left between them. Germline assignment: CDR1 DFQATT and CDR2 SNEGSKA (reference sequence). The CDR3 runs to 11 residues. The CDR3 here is CSPYEWDGYTF. The CDR3 DNA is TGCAGTCCTTACGAATGGGATGGCTACACCTTC.

This chain connects TRBV7-9 to TRBJ2-2; tentative D call: TRBD2 (5 bases). The V gene's germline CDR1 is SEHNR and CDR2 FQNEAQ (reference sequence). CDR3 length equals 16 residues. V was pared by 5 bases and J by 3 bases, with 16 bases between. CDR3 amino acids: CASSEGIRGHTGELFF. The DNA of the CDR3 is TGTGCCAGCAGCGAAGGAATTCGGGGTCACACCGGGGAGCTGTTTTTT.

The gene calls are TRBV15 and TRBJ1-2, with a weak D call TRBD1 (6 bases). This CDR3 is built from 17 residues. Per the germline V gene, CDR1 is LNHNV and CDR2 is YYDKDF (reference sequence). The V end lost 2 bases, the J end lost 6 bases, and 22 bases lay between the germline ends. CDR3 nucleotide sequence: TGTGCCACCAGCAGAACCCCGAGGGGGGTCAGAGGAGATGGCTACACCTTC. Protein sequence: CATSRTPRGVRGDGYTF.